The 27 T cell receptor beta chains reported below all come from one sample, sequenced in a study of T cells expressing NK-cell markers. Following a re-call of the 5' RACE reads, TCRdb has one entry per CDR3 protein and lacks DNA. The sample totals 500,000 to 700,000 distinct CDR3 sequences. Sequenced: blood T cells: a sorted CD56 or NKG2C T cell subset, CD4+ or CD8+ T cells, or bulk PBMC T cells (not recorded which). The origin of the receptors is a man aged 18 to 30 in good health.

The chain carries TRBV4-3 and TRBJ2-1; TCRdb outputs TRBD2, but without DNA this stays unchecked. CDR3 length equals 15 residues. Germline V gene sequence: CDR1 LGHNA, CDR2 YSLEER. The CDR3 protein is CASSQDLGSSGEQFF.

The rearrangement joins TRBV29-1 to TRBJ1-1; checking the TCRdb D call of TRBD1 is not possible without DNA. Looked up from germline, CDR1 is SQVTM and CDR2 is ANQGSEA. The length of the CDR3 is 14 residues. Here the CDR3 reads CSALRFRGRGEAFF.

V and J are TRBV15 and TRBJ1-4; TCRdb selects TRBD1, and the lack of DNA leaves this call unchecked. The V gene's germline CDR1 is LNHNV and CDR2 YYDKDF (reference sequence). This CDR3 comprises 16 residues. CDR3 sequence reads: CATSRGRDRGGEKLFF.

The rearrangement uses TRBV20-1 and TRBJ2-1; checking the TCRdb D call of TRBD1 is not possible without DNA. Germline CDR1 and CDR2: DFQATT and SNEGSKA (reference sequence). The CDR3 loop spans 14 amino acids. CDR3 loop: CSARDRDHYNEQFF.

The chain employs TRBV3-1 and TRBJ2-2; TCRdb lists TRBD1, though no DNA is available to test this call. The CDR3 consists of 17 residues. CDR1 and CDR2 from the germline V gene are LGHDT and YNNKEL (reference sequence). CDR3 residues: CASRAPLRGRKDGELFF.

This sequence joins TRBV20-1 and TRBJ2-7; the D call from TCRdb, TRBD1, cannot be confirmed without DNA. The germline V gene encodes CDR1 DFQATT and CDR2 SNEGSKA (reference sequence). This CDR3 region has 15 residues. CDR3: CSATKQGAIIYEQYF.

This rearrangement joins TRBV7-6 to TRBJ2-2; TCRdb names TRBD1, which stays unverified in the absence of DNA. The CDR3 has 13 amino acids. Germline V gives CDR1 SGHVS, CDR2 FNYEAQ. The CDR3 region is CASSRTGAGELFF.

The rearrangement links TRBV11-2 to TRBJ2-5; as DNA is missing, the TRBD1 call by TCRdb cannot be tested. There are 15 residues in the CDR3. The germline CDR1 and CDR2 sequences are SGHAT and FQNNGV. The CDR3: CASSQSPDTAETQYF. Full variable domain (rest looked up from reference TRBV11-2 and TRBJ2-5): EAGVAQSPRYKIIEKRQSVAFWCNPISGHATLYWYQQILGQGPKLLIQFQNNGVVDDSQLPKDRFSAERLKGVDSTLKIQPAKLEDSAVYLCASSQSPDTAETQYFGPGTRLLVL.

The rearrangement joins TRBV15 to TRBJ2-3; the TCRdb D gene call, TRBD2, has no DNA to confirm it. This CDR3 spans 15 amino acids. In germline, CDR1 is LNHNV, CDR2 YYDKDF (reference sequence). CDR3 loop: CATRGSGGPTDTQYF. Together with reference TRBV15 and TRBJ2-3, the CDR3 gives the full variable domain: DAMVIQNPRYQVTQFGKPVTLSCSQTLNHNVMYWYQQKSSQAPKLLFHYYDKDFNNEADTPDNFQSRRPNTSFCFLDIRSPGLGDTAMYLCATRGSGGPTDTQYFGPGTRLTVL.

The gene calls are TRBV3-1 and TRBJ2-3. Per the germline V gene, CDR1 is LGHDT and CDR2 is YNNKEL (reference sequence). This CDR3 has 13 amino acids. The CDR3 reads CASSQVWGDTQYF.

The chain employs TRBV6-5 and TRBJ1-1; TCRdb picks TRBD1, but there is no DNA to check that call. The CDR3 spans 14 residues. Germline loops: CDR1 MNHEY, CDR2 SVGAGI. CDR3 residues: CASSFGQINTEAFF.

The chain recombines TRBV25-1 with TRBJ2-1; TCRdb's assignment of TRBD2 cannot be checked, as there is no DNA. The length of the CDR3 is 15 residues. Germline values: CDR1 MGHDK, CDR2 SYGVNS. CDR3 in amino acids: CASSEGTRNYNEQFF.

The chain employs TRBV20-1 and TRBJ1-5. There are 15 residues in the CDR3. CDR1 DFQATT and CDR2 SNEGSKA come from the germline V gene (reference sequence). The CDR3 region is CSALRQGRASQPQHF.

This chain joins TRBV18 and TRBJ2-5. This CDR3 region has 14 residues. Germline V gives CDR1 KGHSH, CDR2 LQKENI. The CDR3 protein is CASSPGRVQETQYF.

The rearrangement joins TRBV20-1 to TRBJ2-3; TCRdb lists TRBD2, though no DNA is available to test this call. This CDR3 contains 14 residues. In germline, CDR1 is DFQATT, CDR2 SNEGSKA (reference sequence). CDR3: CSARALAGVDTQYF.

The genes are TRBV12-3 or TRBV12-4 and TRBJ2-4; the TRBD1 assignment by TCRdb is unverifiable without DNA. The CDR3 length is 16 residues. The CDR3 reads CASSLNRRLAKNIQYF.

The genes are TRBV19 and TRBJ2-5; TCRdb's D call, TRBD2, is unchecked because there is no DNA. CDR3 length: 14 amino acids. In germline, CDR1 is LNHDA, CDR2 SQIVND (reference sequence). The CDR3 sequence is CASMGMGPGETQYF.

The V gene is TRBV20-1, the J gene TRBJ2-7; TCRdb's D call, TRBD2, is unchecked because there is no DNA. Looked up from germline, CDR1 is DFQATT and CDR2 is SNEGSKA (reference sequence). The length of the CDR3 is 13 residues. CDR3 region: CSATLGLPYEQYF.

The gene calls are TRBV7-7 and TRBJ2-2; there is no DNA to check the TCRdb D call of TRBD1. CDR1 and CDR2 from the germline V gene are SSHAT and FNYEAQ (reference sequence). CDR3 length: 15 residues. The CDR3: CASSRQGANTGELFF. Supplemented by reference TRBV7-7 and TRBJ2-2, the full variable domain reads GAGVSQSPRYKVTKRGQDVTLRCDPISSHATLYWYQQALGQGPEFLTYFNYEAQPDKSGLPSDRFSAERPEGSISTLTIQRTEQRDSAMYRCASSRQGANTGELFFGEGSRLTVL.

The chain recombines TRBV7-2 with TRBJ2-1; there is no DNA to check the TCRdb D call of TRBD2. This CDR3 has 13 amino acids. Germline-derived CDR1 and CDR2 are SGHTA and FQGNSA. The CDR3 region is CASSPKAVYEQFF.

The chain employs TRBV6-1 and TRBJ2-7; the D call of TRBD2 rests on TCRdb alone, since no DNA is present to check it. Germline lookup yields CDR1 MNHNS and CDR2 SASEGT. The CDR3 contains 14 residues. CDR3 sequence: CASSFYSGSYEQYF.

The chain has TRBV7-2 and TRBJ2-1; TCRdb's assignment of TRBD1 cannot be checked, as there is no DNA. The CDR3 has 15 residues. Germline CDR1 is SGHTA and CDR2 is FQGNSA. This CDR3 reads CASSSGQGVSNEQFF.

The V call is TRBV7-2, the J call TRBJ2-2; TCRdb's D gene call, TRBD1, goes unchecked for lack of DNA. The CDR3 is 15 residues long. Per the germline V gene, CDR1 is SGHTA and CDR2 is FQGNSA. CDR3 sequence reads: CASSTTGVKTGELFF. Complete variable domain (other parts from reference TRBV7-2 and TRBJ2-2): GAGVSQSPSNKVTEKGKDVELRCDPISGHTALYWYRQSLGQGLEFLIYFQGNSAPDKSGLPSDRFSAERTGGSVSTLTIQRTQQEDSAVYLCASSTTGVKTGELFFGEGSRLTVL.

The chain recombines TRBV29-1 with TRBJ1-2. The CDR3 contains 12 residues. Germline CDR1 and CDR2: SQVTM and ANQGSEA. The CDR3 loop reads CGEQGGDYGYTF.

The CDR3 region is CAISSGLAGAYNEQFF. The chain has TRBV10-3 and TRBJ2-1; the D call of TRBD2 rests on TCRdb alone, since no DNA is present to check it. The germline gives CDR1 ENHRY, CDR2 SYGVKD. The CDR3 spans 16 residues.

This chain uses TRBV12-5 with TRBJ2-3. CDR3 size: 15 residues. Germline CDR1 and CDR2: LGHNT and FRNRAP. Here the CDR3 reads CASGLTGNPTDTQYF.

V usage is TRBV20-1 and J usage is TRBJ2-1; TCRdb picks TRBD2, but there is no DNA to check that call. There are 13 residues in the CDR3. The germline CDR1 and CDR2 sequences are DFQATT and SNEGSKA (reference sequence). CDR3 protein: CSASVGRVGEQFF.